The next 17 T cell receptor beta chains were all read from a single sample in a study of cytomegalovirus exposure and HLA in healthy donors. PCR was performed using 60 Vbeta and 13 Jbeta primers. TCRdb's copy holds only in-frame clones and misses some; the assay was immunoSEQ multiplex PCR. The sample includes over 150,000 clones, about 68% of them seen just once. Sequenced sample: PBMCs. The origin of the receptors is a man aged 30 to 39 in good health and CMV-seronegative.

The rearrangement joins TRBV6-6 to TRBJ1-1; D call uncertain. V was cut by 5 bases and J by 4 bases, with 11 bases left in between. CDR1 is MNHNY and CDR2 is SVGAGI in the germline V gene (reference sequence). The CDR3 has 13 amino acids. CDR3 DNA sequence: TGTGCCAGCAGTCCCACGCGGAGCACTGAAGCTTTCTTT. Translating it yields CASSPTRSTEAFF.

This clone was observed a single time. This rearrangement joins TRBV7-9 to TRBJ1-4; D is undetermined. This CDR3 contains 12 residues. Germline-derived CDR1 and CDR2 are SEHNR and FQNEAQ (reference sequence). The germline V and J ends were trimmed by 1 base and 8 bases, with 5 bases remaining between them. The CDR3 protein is CASSLDSEKLFF. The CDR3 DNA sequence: TGTGCCAGCAGCTTAGATTCAGAAAAACTGTTTTTT.

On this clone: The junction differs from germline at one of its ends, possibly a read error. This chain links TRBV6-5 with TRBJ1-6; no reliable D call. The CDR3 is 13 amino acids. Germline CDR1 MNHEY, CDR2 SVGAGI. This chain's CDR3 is CASSPRLFSPLNF. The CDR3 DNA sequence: TGTGCCAGCAGTCCACGACTATTTTCACCCCTCAACTTT.

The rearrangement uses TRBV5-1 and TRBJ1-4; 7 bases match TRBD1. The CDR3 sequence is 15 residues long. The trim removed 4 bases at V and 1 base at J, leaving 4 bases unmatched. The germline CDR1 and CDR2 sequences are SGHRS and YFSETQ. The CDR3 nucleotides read TGCGCCAGCAGCACCGGGGACAGAACTAATGAAAAACTGTTTTTT. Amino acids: CASSTGDRTNEKLFF.

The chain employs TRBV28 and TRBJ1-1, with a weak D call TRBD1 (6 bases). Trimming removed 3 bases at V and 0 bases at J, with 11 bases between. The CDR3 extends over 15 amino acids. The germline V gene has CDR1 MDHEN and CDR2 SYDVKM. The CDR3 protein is CASSFSDRLNTEAFF. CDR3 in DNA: TGTGCCAGCAGTTTTTCGGACAGATTGAACACTGAAGCTTTCTTT.

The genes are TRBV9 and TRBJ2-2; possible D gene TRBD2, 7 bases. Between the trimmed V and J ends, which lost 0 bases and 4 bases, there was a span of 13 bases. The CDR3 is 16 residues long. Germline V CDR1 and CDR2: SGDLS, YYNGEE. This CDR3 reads CASSVGGGPGTGELFF. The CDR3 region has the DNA TGTGCCAGCAGCGTAGGGGGGGGGCCGGGCACCGGGGAGCTGTTTTTT. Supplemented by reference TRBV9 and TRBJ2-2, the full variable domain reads DSGVTQTPKHLITATGQRVTLRCSPRSGDLSVYWYQQSLDQGLQFLIQYYNGEERAKGNILERFSAQQFPDLHSELNLSSLELGDSALYFCASSVGGGPGTGELFFGEGSRLTVL.

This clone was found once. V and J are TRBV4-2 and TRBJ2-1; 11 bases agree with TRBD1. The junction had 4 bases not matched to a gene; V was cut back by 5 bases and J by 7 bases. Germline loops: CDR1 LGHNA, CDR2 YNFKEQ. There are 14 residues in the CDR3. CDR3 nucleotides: TGTGCCAGCAGCAAGGGACAGGGGGGGAATGAGCAGTTCTTC. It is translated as CASSKGQGGNEQFF.

The DNA for the CDR3 is TGTGCCAGCGACTCATGGCGGCTAGGGTTCTTC. It specifies CASDSWRLGFF. V usage is TRBV27 and J usage is TRBJ2-1; no clear D. CDR1 is MNHEY, CDR2 SMNVEV, per germline (reference sequence). The CDR3 contains 11 residues. V lost 8 bases and J 15 bases, leaving 17 bases between the germline ends.

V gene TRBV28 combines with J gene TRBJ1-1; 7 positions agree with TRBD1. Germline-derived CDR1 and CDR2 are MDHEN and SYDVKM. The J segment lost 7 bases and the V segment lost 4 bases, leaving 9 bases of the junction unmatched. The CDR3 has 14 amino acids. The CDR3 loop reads CASSSGTASVEAFF. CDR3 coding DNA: TGTGCCAGCAGTTCCGGGACAGCCTCGGTTGAAGCTTTCTTT.

The CDR3 sequence is CASSLTGAYNEQFF. In DNA, the CDR3 is TGTGCCAGCAGCTTAACGGGAGCCTACAATGAGCAGTTCTTC. The chain is built from TRBV7-8 and TRBJ2-1, with a possible D match to TRBD2 (6 bases). The V gene's germline CDR1 is SGHVS and CDR2 FQNEAQ. The CDR3 has 14 residues. Deletions cut 2 bases from V and 2 bases from J, with 7 bases between.

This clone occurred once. Written as DNA, the CDR3 is TGTGCCAGCAGCTGGACTAGCGGGGGGAGTGATACGCAGTATTTT. Translating it yields CASSWTSGGSDTQYF. The V and J genes are TRBV7-2 and TRBJ2-3; 14 bases line up with TRBD2. J was trimmed by 6 bases and V by 4 bases; bases with no gene match: 3. Germline CDR1 is SGHTA and CDR2 is FQGNSA. The CDR3 has 15 residues.

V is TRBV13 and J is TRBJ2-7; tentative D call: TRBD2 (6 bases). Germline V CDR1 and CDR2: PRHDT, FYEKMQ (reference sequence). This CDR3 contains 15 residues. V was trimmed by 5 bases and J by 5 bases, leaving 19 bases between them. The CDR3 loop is CASSTRDSSLDEQYF. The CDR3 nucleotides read TGTGCCAGCAGCACCCGGGACTCTAGCCTGGACGAGCAGTACTTC.

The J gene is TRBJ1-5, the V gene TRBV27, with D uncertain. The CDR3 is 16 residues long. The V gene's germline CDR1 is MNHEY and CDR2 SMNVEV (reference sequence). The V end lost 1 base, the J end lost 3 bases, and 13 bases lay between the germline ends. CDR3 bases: TGTGCCAGCAGTTTATTTGCTCCGAGGGACAATCAGCCCCAGCATTTT. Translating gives CASSLFAPRDNQPQHF.

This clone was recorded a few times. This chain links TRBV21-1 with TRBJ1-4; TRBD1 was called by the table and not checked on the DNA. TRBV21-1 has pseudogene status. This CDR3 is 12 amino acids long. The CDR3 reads CASSKTDEKLFF. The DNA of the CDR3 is TGTGCCAGCAGCAAAACAGATGAAAAACTGTTTTTT.

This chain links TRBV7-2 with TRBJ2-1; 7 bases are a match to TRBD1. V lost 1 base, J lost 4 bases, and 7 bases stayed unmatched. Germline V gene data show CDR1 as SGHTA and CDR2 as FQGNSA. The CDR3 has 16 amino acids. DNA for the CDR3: TGTGCCAGCAGCTTAGGGGGACAGCGACCTTACAATGAGCAGTTCTTC. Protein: CASSLGGQRPYNEQFF. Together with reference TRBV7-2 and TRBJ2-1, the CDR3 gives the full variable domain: GAGVSQSPSNKVTEKGKDVELRCDPISGHTALYWYRQSLGQGLEFLIYFQGNSAPDKSGLPSDRFSAERTGGSVSTLTIQRTQQEDSAVYLCASSLGGQRPYNEQFFGPGTRLTVL.

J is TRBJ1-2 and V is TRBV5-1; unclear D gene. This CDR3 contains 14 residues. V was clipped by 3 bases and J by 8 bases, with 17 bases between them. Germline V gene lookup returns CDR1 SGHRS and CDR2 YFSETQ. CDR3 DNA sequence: TGCGCCAGCAGCTCTCAGTCAGGACCGGGGGGCTACACCTTC. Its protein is CASSSQSGPGGYTF.

The CDR3 sequence: CASKQSFSSGANVLTF. The CDR3 DNA is TGTGCCAGTAAGCAATCCTTTAGCTCTGGGGCCAACGTCCTGACTTTC. The chain links TRBV19 to TRBJ2-6; D gene ambiguous. Germline V lookup: CDR1 LNHDA, CDR2 SQIVND (reference sequence). V lost 7 bases and J lost 0, with 13 bases in between. The CDR3 spans 16 residues. Using reference TRBV19 and TRBJ2-6 for the parts outside the CDR3, the full variable domain is DGGITQSPKYLFRKEGQNVTLSCEQNLNHDAMYWYRQDPGQGLRLIYYSQIVNDFQKGDIAEGYSVSREKKESFPLTVTSAQKNPTAFYLCASKQSFSSGANVLTFGAGSRLTVL.